The clone carrying this TCR beta chain was counted a single time. Its antigen is still unknown. The record originates from a study of cytomegalovirus exposure and HLA in healthy donors. Using immunoSEQ multiplex PCR, the repertoire was profiled, and TCRdb retains in-frame clones only, with some absent. The data hold approximately 300,000 clones, with around 87% observed a single time. General study results and limits: A classifier reportedly called cytomegalovirus status with high sensitivity and specificity. A list of about 180 TCR beta chains associated with cytomegalovirus was given.

Specimen: PBMCs. This TCR was recovered from a woman aged 25 to 39 in good health and CMV-seropositive.

CDR3 DNA sequence: TGTGCTAGTGGTTTGGTACGTGCGGGGGCCTTCACTGAAGCTTTCTTT. This encodes CASGLVRAGAFTEAFF. This chain uses TRBV12-5 with TRBJ1-1, with D perhaps TRBD1 (6 bases). Germline CDR1 LGHNT, CDR2 FRNRAP. The CDR3 runs 16 residues. The V end was cut by 0 bases, the J end by 4 bases, with 15 bases between.